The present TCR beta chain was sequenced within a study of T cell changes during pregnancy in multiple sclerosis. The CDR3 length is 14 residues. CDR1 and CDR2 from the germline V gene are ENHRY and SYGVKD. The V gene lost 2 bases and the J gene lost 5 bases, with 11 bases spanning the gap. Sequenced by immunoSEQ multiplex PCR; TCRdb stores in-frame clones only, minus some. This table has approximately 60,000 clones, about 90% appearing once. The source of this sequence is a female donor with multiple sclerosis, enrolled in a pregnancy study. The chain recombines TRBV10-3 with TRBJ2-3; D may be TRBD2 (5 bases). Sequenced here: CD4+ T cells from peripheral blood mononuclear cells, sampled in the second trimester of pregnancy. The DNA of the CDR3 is TGTGCCATCAGTGAGCCAGGTCGGGGAGATACGCAGTATTTT. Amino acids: CAISEPGRGDTQYF.